One sample yielded the 2 T cell receptor beta chains listed below, sequenced in a study of glioma-infiltrating T cells. Using RNA template, CDR3s of TCR alpha and beta were amplified with iRepertoire arm-PCR. Each CDR3 protein is one row after TCRdb ran MiXCR on the multiplex PCR reads. Here the sample spans about 180,000 distinct CDR3 sequences, about 46% being singletons. The sequenced sample consisted of glioma tissue, nonneoplastic brain tissue, or PBMCs (not recorded which). These receptors all stem from a human donor with low-grade glioma or glioblastoma, undergoing nonglioma brain surgery, or in good health (not recorded which).

This clonotype was seen many times. The V and J genes are TRBV28 and TRBJ2-1, with D perhaps matching TRBD1 or TRBD2 (5 bases each). Germline values: CDR1 MDHEN, CDR2 SYDVKM. The CDR3 is made up of 13 amino acids. V lost 5 bases, J lost 14 bases, and 19 bases lay in between. CDR3 protein: CASSPPQRGRKFF. Here the CDR3 DNA reads TGTGCCAGCAGTCCACCTCAGAGGGGACGGAAGTTCTTC.

This chain joins TRBV12-3 or TRBV12-4 and TRBJ1-2, with D tentatively TRBD1 (6 bases). The V and J ends lost 9 bases and 4 bases respectively, with 12 bases between them. This CDR3 comprises 12 residues. CDR3 sequence (DNA): TGTGCCAGTTCAGGGGAGGCCTATGGCTACACCTTC. This codes for CASSGEAYGYTF.